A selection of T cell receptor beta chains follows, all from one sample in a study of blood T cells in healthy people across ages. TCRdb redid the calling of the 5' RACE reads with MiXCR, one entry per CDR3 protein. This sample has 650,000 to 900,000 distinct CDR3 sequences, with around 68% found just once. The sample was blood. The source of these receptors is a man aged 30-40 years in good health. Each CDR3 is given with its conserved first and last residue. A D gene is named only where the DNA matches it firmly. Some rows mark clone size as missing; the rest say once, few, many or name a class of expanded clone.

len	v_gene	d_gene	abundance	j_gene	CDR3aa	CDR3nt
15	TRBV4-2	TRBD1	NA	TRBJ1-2	CASSQSRQGGYGYTF	TGTGCCAGCAGCCAATCTCGACAGGGGGGCTATGGCTACACCTTC
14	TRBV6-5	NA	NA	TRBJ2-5	CASSPLGTQETQYF	TGTGCCAGCAGCCCCCTAGGGACCCAAGAGACCCAGTACTTC
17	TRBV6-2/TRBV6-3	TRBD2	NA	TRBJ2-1	CASTPLAGGPPHNEQFF	TGTGCCAGCACTCCCTTGGCGGGGGGGCCCCCCCACAATGAGCAGTTCTTC
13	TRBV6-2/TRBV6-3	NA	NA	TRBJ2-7	CAGSRGGADEQYF	TGTGCCGGCAGCCGAGGGGGGGCCGACGAGCAGTACTTC
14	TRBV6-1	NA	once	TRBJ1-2	CASRRTAPNYGYTF	TGTGCCAGCAGGAGGACAGCTCCTAACTATGGCTACACCTTC
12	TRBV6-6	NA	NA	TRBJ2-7	CASTWTRSEQYF	TGTGCCAGCACCTGGACAAGGAGCGAGCAGTACTTC
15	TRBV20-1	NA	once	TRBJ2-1	CSARDLPQGRGEQFF	TGCAGTGCTAGAGATCTTCCGCAGGGGAGGGGTGAGCAGTTCTTC
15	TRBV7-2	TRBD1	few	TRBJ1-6	CASSLNRGLNSPLHF	TGTGCCAGCAGCTTAAACAGGGGGTTGAATTCACCCCTCCACTTT
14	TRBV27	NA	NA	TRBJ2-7	CASSLSGQHYEQYF	TGTGCCAGCAGTTTAAGTGGACAGCACTACGAGCAGTACTTC
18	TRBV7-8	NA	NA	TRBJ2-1	CASSFSLGEGKYQETQFF	TGTGCCAGCAGCTTCTCTTTGGGAGAGGGAAAGTACCAAGAGACCCAGTTCTTC
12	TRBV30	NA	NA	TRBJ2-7	CAWSVLGYEQYF	TGTGCCTGGAGTGTTTTAGGGTACGAGCAGTACTTC
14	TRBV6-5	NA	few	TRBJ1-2	CASSYANLGYGYTF	TGTGCCAGCAGTTACGCTAACCTCGGCTATGGCTACACCTTC
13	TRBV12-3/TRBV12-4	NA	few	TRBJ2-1	CASSNGGYNEQFF	TGTGCCAGCAGTAACGGAGGATACAATGAGCAGTTCTTC
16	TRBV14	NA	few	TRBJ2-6	CASSQAPVAGANVLTF	TGTGCCAGCAGCCAAGCCCCGGTGGCTGGGGCCAACGTCCTGACTTTC
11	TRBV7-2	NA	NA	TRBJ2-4	CASNFLDIQYF	TGTGCCAGCAACTTTCTAGACATTCAGTACTTC
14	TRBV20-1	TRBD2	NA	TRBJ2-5	CSAGTGLGQETQYF	TGCAGTGCTGGAACGGGACTAGGGCAAGAGACCCAGTACTTC
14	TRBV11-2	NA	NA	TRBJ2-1	CASNRGGLRGEQFF	TGTGCCAGCAATCGAGGAGGGCTTCGGGGTGAGCAGTTCTTC
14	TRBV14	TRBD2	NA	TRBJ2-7	CASSSPGGNYEQYF	TGTGCCAGCAGCTCCCCCGGGGGGAACTACGAGCAGTACTTC
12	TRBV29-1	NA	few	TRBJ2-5	CSPRTDEETQYF	TGCAGCCCCAGGACAGATGAAGAGACCCAGTACTTC
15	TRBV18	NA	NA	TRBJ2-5	CASSPAGSFQETQYF	TGTGCCAGCTCACCGGCAGGAAGCTTCCAAGAGACCCAGTACTTC
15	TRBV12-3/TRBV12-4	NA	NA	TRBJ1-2	CASSLAPADIYGYTF	TGTGCCAGCAGTTTGGCTCCGGCGGATATATATGGCTACACCTTC
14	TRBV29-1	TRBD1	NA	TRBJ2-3	CSVEYRGLPDTQYF	TGCAGTGTCGAATACAGGGGGTTGCCAGATACGCAGTATTTT
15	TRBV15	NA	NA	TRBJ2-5	CATSRDQTDQETQYF	TGTGCCACCAGCAGAGATCAGACGGACCAAGAGACCCAGTACTTC
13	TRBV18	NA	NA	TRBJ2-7	CASSPPGRYEQYF	TGTGCCAGCTCACCACCCGGGCGCTACGAGCAGTACTTC
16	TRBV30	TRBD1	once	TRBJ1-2	CAWSGHRDRGDYGYTF	TGTGCCTGGAGTGGACACCGGGACAGGGGAGACTATGGCTACACCTTC
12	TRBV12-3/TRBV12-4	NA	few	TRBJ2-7	CASSFDRFEQYF	TGTGCCAGCAGTTTCGACAGGTTCGAGCAGTACTTC
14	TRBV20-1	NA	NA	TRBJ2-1	CSARDRNGLTEQFF	TGCAGTGCTAGAGATCGTAACGGGCTCACTGAGCAGTTCTTC
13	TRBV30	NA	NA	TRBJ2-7	CAWIGTPHYEQYF	TGTGCCTGGATCGGGACACCCCACTACGAGCAGTACTTC
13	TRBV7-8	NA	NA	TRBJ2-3	CASRNLGMDTQYF	TGTGCCAGCAGAAACCTGGGAATGGATACGCAGTATTTT
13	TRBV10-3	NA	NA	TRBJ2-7	CAIRRADPYEQYF	TGTGCCATCAGACGGGCCGATCCCTACGAGCAGTACTTC
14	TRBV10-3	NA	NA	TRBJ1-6	CAISEYQLNSPLHF	TGTGCCATCAGTGAATACCAACTGAATTCACCCCTCCACTTT
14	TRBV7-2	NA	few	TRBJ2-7	CASSPTRDTYEQYF	TGTGCCAGCAGCCCTACGAGGGATACCTACGAGCAGTACTTC
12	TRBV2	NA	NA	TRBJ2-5	CASMPDDETQYF	TGTGCCAGCATGCCAGATGATGAGACCCAGTACTTC
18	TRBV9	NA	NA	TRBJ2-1	CASSPLGAEVGMGNEQFF	TGTGCCAGCAGCCCACTCGGGGCCGAGGTGGGGATGGGCAATGAGCAGTTCTTC
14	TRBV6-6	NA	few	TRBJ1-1	CASSSTPPNTEAFF	TGTGCCAGCAGTTCCACACCACCGAACACTGAAGCTTTCTTT
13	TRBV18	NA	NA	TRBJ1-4	CASSPGRNEKLFF	TGTGCCAGCTCACCAGGGCGTAATGAAAAACTGTTTTTT
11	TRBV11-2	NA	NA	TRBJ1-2	CASSSTHGYTF	TGTGCCAGCAGCTCCACGCATGGCTACACCTTC